Shown below are 20 T cell receptor beta chains from a single sample sequenced in a study of blood T cell repertoires in COVID-19. The assay was immunoSEQ multiplex PCR, and TCRdb's table has in-frame clones only and misses some. The sample holds about 140,000 clones, approximately 79% seen once. The material sequenced was PBMCs or T cells enriched from blood (not recorded which). These receptors were obtained from a woman aged 45-60 years who had recovered from COVID-19.

The CDR3 DNA reads as TGTGCCAGCACCCTTGGGGACAGGGACGAGCAGTACTTC. It codes for CASTLGDRDEQYF. This rearrangement joins TRBV13 to TRBJ2-7, with 9 bases fitting TRBD1. V was pared by 7 bases and J by 5 bases, with 6 bases of the junction left unmatched. This CDR3 is built from 13 residues. Germline-derived CDR1 and CDR2 are PRHDT and FYEKMQ (reference sequence). The full variable domain, rest sourced from reference TRBV13 and TRBJ2-7, is AAGVIQSPRHLIKEKRETATLKCYPIPRHDTVYWYQQGPGQDPQFLISFYEKMQSDKGSIPDRFSAQQFSDYHSELNMSSLELGDSALYFCASTLGDRDEQYFGPGTRLTVT.

This clone occurred a few times. The J gene is TRBJ1-5, the V gene TRBV4-1, with a weak D call TRBD1 (5 bases). V was shortened by 1 base and J by 3 bases, with 13 bases between the two germline ends. This CDR3 spans 16 amino acids. The V gene's germline CDR1 is MGHRA and CDR2 YSYEKL. The CDR3 region is CASSQVEGPLNQPQHF. CDR3 sequence (DNA): TGCGCCAGCAGCCAAGTGGAGGGGCCCCTCAATCAGCCCCAGCATTTT.

V gene TRBV27 combines with J gene TRBJ2-1; TRBD2 matches at 8 bases. This CDR3 has 14 residues. Germline trimming cut 2 bases from V and 6 bases from J; bases unmatched to any gene: 3. Germline V gene sequence: CDR1 MNHEY, CDR2 SMNVEV (reference sequence). CDR3 sequence reads: CASSLKRGLNEQFF. DNA of the CDR3: TGTGCCAGCAGTTTAAAGCGGGGGCTCAATGAGCAGTTCTTC.

The rearrangement uses TRBV14 and TRBJ1-1, with D possibly matching TRBD1 (5 bases). CDR3 length: 16 amino acids. Germline loops: CDR1 SGHDN, CDR2 FVKESK. With 1 base removed from V and 5 bases from J, the gap between germline ends came to 17 bases. In DNA form, the CDR3 reads TGTGCCAGCAGCCAAGTGGGGGGGACTCTTCGGACTGAAGCTTTCTTT. Amino acids: CASSQVGGTLRTEAFF.

The chain joins TRBV3-1 (or the pseudogene TRBV3-2) to TRBJ2-7; D perhaps matches TRBD1 (6 bases). From germline, CDR1 is LGHDT and CDR2 YNNKEL (reference sequence). CDR3 length: 14 residues. V lost 3 bases, J lost 2 bases, and 11 bases lay in between. Here the CDR3 reads CASSHATGTYEQYF. CDR3 nucleotide sequence: TGTGCCAGCAGCCACGCTACAGGGACCTACGAGCAGTACTTC.

The rearrangement uses TRBV5-4 and TRBJ1-1; the D is unclear. The germline V gene encodes CDR1 SGHNT and CDR2 YYREEE (reference sequence). The CDR3 covers 14 residues. The germline V and J ends were trimmed by 0 bases and 0 bases, with 6 bases remaining between them. Written as DNA, the CDR3 is TGTGCCAGCAGCTTGGCAGGTATGAACACTGAAGCTTTCTTT. Residues: CASSLAGMNTEAFF.

The count of this clone is one. The rearrangement joins TRBV19 to TRBJ2-3; tentative D call: TRBD1 (5 bases). The CDR3 covers 14 residues. V lost 4 bases to trimming and J lost 4 bases, with 12 bases between them. Looked up from germline, CDR1 is LNHDA and CDR2 is SQIVND (reference sequence). CDR3 sequence: CASSRAQGSDTQYF. CDR3 DNA sequence: TGTGCCAGTAGTAGGGCGCAGGGATCAGATACGCAGTATTTT.

The DNA of the CDR3 is TGTGCCAGCAGCTATCCGGGACAGGGGCAAGAGACCCAGTACTTC. Translation: CASSYPGQGQETQYF. The J gene is TRBJ2-5, the V gene TRBV5-5; 10 bases match TRBD1. Looked up from germline, CDR1 is SGHKS and CDR2 is YYEKEE (reference sequence). This CDR3 comprises 15 residues. J lost 2 bases, V lost 3 bases, and 4 bases had no gene match.

This sequence joins TRBV5-1 and TRBJ1-3; 10 nucleotides match TRBD1. The CDR3 loop spans 15 amino acids. J was trimmed by 4 bases and V by 2 bases; bases with no gene match: 3. Germline loops: CDR1 SGHRS, CDR2 YFSETQ. For the CDR3, the DNA is TGCGCCAGCAGCTTAGGGACAGGGGCCGGAAACACCATATATTTT. Its translation is CASSLGTGAGNTIYF.

V and J are TRBV25-1 and TRBJ1-1; D gene ambiguous. Trimming took 1 base from V and 3 from J, leaving 6 bases between them. The CDR3 contains 13 residues. CDR1 is MGHDK, CDR2 SYGVNS, per germline. DNA for the CDR3: TGTGCCAGCAGTGAATCGGTTTACACTGAAGCTTTCTTT. It yields the protein CASSESVYTEAFF.

The chain joins TRBV5-4 to TRBJ2-7; 8 bases agree with TRBD2. The ends lost 0 bases at V and 2 bases at J; junction bases unmatched: 1. The CDR3 extends over 14 amino acids. Germline CDR1 and CDR2: SGHNT and YYREEE (reference sequence). CDR3 sequence reads: CASSLELAAYEQYF. CDR3 coding DNA: TGTGCCAGCAGCTTGGAACTAGCGGCCTACGAGCAGTACTTC.

This clone was observed a few times. Other nucleotide sequences from this sample produce the same CDR3. The V call is TRBV6-5, the J call TRBJ2-7, with 8 positions matching TRBD2. The germline CDR1 and CDR2 sequences are MNHEY and SVGAGI. J gave up 0 bases and V 2 bases, and 0 bases lay outside the gene matches. This CDR3 is 14 amino acids long. The CDR3 coding sequence is TGTGCCAGCAGTTACAGCGGGGGCTCCTACGAGCAGTACTTC. Protein: CASSYSGGSYEQYF.

The chain links TRBV5-4 to TRBJ1-6; 8 positions match TRBD1. The CDR3 is made up of 14 amino acids. V lost 5 bases, J lost 8 bases, and 6 bases stayed unmatched. Germline V gene lookup returns CDR1 SGHNT and CDR2 YYREEE (reference sequence). CDR3 region: CASSRTGFDSPLHF. The CDR3 coding sequence is TGTGCCAGCAGTCGGACAGGGTTTGATTCACCCCTCCACTTT.

This chain connects TRBV7-9 to TRBJ1-2, with 11 bases that match TRBD1. CDR1 and CDR2 from the germline V gene are SEHNR and FQNEAQ (reference sequence). The CDR3 is 16 residues long. Unmatched junction bases numbered 5, after V lost 3 bases and J lost 2 bases. Here the CDR3 DNA reads TGTGCCAGCAGCTTTACCGGGACAGGGGGAAACTATGGCTACACCTTC. Its protein product is CASSFTGTGGNYGYTF.

V is TRBV7-9 and J is TRBJ2-7; possibly TRBD2 for D (6 bases). The CDR3 is made up of 15 amino acids. V lost 3 bases to trimming and J lost 5 bases, with 17 bases between them. The germline gives CDR1 SEHNR, CDR2 FQNEAQ (reference sequence). The CDR3 sequence is CASSFAGLRRDEQYF. The CDR3 DNA reads as TGTGCCAGCAGCTTCGCGGGACTCAGGAGGGACGAGCAGTACTTC.

The rearrangement links TRBV28 to TRBJ2-3; 7 bases agree with TRBD1. V was pared by 6 bases and J by 2 bases, with 8 bases of the junction left unmatched. CDR3 size: 15 residues. The germline V gene has CDR1 MDHEN and CDR2 SYDVKM. The CDR3 reads CASSLPGGHTDTQYF. The CDR3 DNA follows: TGTGCCAGCAGCCTCCCAGGGGGTCACACAGATACGCAGTATTTT.

This clone has only one observation. V usage is TRBV19 and J usage is TRBJ2-7; 9 bases are shared with TRBD1. Trimming took 6 bases from V and 3 from J; bases not matched to a gene: 3. Germline V lookup: CDR1 LNHDA, CDR2 SQIVND (reference sequence). The CDR3 sequence is 13 residues long. Here the CDR3 reads CASRDRGGYEQYF. CDR3 DNA: TGTGCCAGTAGGGACAGGGGAGGCTACGAGCAGTACTTC.

The chain is built from TRBV7-9 and TRBJ1-5; D is ambiguous. Trimming stripped 1 base from V and 6 bases from J, with 4 bases between. This CDR3 is built from 12 residues. Germline CDR1 is SEHNR and CDR2 is FQNEAQ (reference sequence). The CDR3 nucleotides are TGTGCCAGCAGCTTAGAAGCTCAGCCCCAGCATTTT. Its translation: CASSLEAQPQHF.

The chain recombines TRBV6-5 with TRBJ2-5; a weak D match, TRBD2 (7 bases). Germline V gene sequence: CDR1 MNHEY, CDR2 SVGAGI. V was pared by 5 bases and J by 2 bases, with 15 bases between. The CDR3 has 15 residues. CDR3: CASSPDGGPQETQYF. The CDR3 DNA reads TGTGCCAGCAGTCCCGACGGGGGGCCTCAAGAGACCCAGTACTTC.

This clone was detected only a few times. V is TRBV7-2 and J is TRBJ2-7; 9 bases are shared with TRBD1. This CDR3 comprises 15 residues. From germline, CDR1 is SGHTA and CDR2 FQGNSA. The ends lost 5 bases at V and 10 bases at J; junction bases unmatched: 15. CDR3 sequence reads: CASSPSSLQGASQYF. DNA of the CDR3: TGTGCCAGCAGCCCGAGTTCTCTACAGGGGGCATCCCAGTACTTC.